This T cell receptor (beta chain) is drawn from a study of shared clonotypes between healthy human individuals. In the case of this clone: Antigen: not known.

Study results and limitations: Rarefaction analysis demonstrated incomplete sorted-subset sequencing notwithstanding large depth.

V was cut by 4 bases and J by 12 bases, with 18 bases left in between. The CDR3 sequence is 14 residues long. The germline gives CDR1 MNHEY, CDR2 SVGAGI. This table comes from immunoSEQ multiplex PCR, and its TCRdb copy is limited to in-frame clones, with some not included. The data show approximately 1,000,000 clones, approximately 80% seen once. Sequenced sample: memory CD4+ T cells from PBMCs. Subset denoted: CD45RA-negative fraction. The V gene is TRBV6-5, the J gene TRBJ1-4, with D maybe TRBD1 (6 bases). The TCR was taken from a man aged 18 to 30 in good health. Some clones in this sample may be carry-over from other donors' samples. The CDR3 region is CASSLGQGIGQLFF. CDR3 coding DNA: TGTGCCAGCAGTTTAGGGCAGGGGATCGGACAACTGTTTTTT.